This T cell receptor (beta chain) came from a study of T cell repertoires in cytomegalovirus infection. The overall study: CMV epitopes, recently identified HLA-C-restricted and well-studied HLA-B-restricted, were used. Indications of both CMV infection and matching HLA type were provided by public TCR beta signatures.

Details on this clonotype: Its antigen is not known.

The CDR3 spans 18 residues. Germline assignment: CDR1 LGHNA and CDR2 YSLEER. Trimming removed 2 bases from V and 4 bases from J, with 18 bases in between. The study, taken as a whole, reports: HLA-C-restricted TCR beta clonotypes specific for CMV led the ex vivo response.

TCRdb re-called the reads through MiXCR, storing one row per CDR3 protein. Here the sample spans 650,000 to 900,000 distinct CDR3 sequences, 25% to 35% being singletons. This chain links TRBV4-3 with TRBJ2-6; D tentatively fits TRBD1 or TRBD2 (6 bases each). The receptor was derived from a human donor in good health (CMV status not recorded). Some clones in this sample may be carry-over from other donors' samples. The sample was cultured CD8+ T cells from PBMCs, taken from culture after CMV antigen stimulation. This CDR3 reads CASSQWLDGGDGANVLTF. CDR3 DNA: TGCGCCAGCAGCCAATGGTTGGACGGGGGCGACGGGGCCAACGTCCTGACTTTC.